The rows below give T cell receptor beta chains drawn from one sample of a study of identical twins. MiXCR was run by TCRdb on the 5' RACE reads, yielding one entry per CDR3 protein. The repertoire holds approximately 550,000 distinct CDR3 sequences, 20% to 25% seen once, with approximately 0.49% in the top ten. The data were also submitted as part of a second study, on yellow fever vaccine responses in identical twins.

Sequencing used CD4+ T cells sorted from blood. These TCRs come from a woman aged 18-29 years in good health. Each CDR3 is given with its conserved first and last residue. Each record gives: D gene, V gene, clone size, J gene, CDR3 DNA, CDR3 protein. A D gene is named only where the DNA matches it firmly. Only part of the rows carry a size: once, few, many, or a class if the clone is expanded.

TRBD1	TRBV7-9	few	TRBJ1-4	TGTGCCAGCAGTCAGGGGGACAGTTATGAAAAACTGTTTTTT	CASSQGDSYEKLFF
TRBD1	TRBV24-1	.	TRBJ1-6	TGTGCCAACCTCAGAAACGGACAGGGAAATTCACCCCTCCACTTT	CANLRNGQGNSPLHF
TRBD1	TRBV27	.	TRBJ2-5	TGTGCCAGCAGTTTAGAGGGGGCAGGTCTACAAGAGACCCAGTACTTC	CASSLEGAGLQETQYF
.	TRBV7-7	.	TRBJ2-5	TGTGCCAGCAGCTTAGGTTGGCTAGTAGAGACCCAGTACTTC	CASSLGWLVETQYF
.	TRBV10-3	.	TRBJ2-5	TGTGCCATCAGTGCGGGCCGCCAAGAGACCCAGTACTTC	CAISAGRQETQYF
.	TRBV27	many	TRBJ2-2	TGTGCCAGCAGTTTTAGGGAGAACACCGGGGAGCTGTTTTTT	CASSFRENTGELFF
.	TRBV7-2	.	TRBJ2-7	TGTGCCAGCAGCTTCTCCGGGAGAAGGGACAGCGAAGCCTACCAAAGCTCCTACGAGCAGTACTTC	CASSFSGRRDSEAYQSSYEQYF
.	TRBV12-3/TRBV12-4	few	TRBJ2-3	TGTGCCAGCAGTCTCCATGCAGGTCAGGCAGATACGCAGTATTTT	CASSLHAGQADTQYF
.	TRBV12-3/TRBV12-4	few	TRBJ2-1	TGTGCCAGCAGCCAACTGGCTGCCCACAATGAGCAGTTCTTC	CASSQLAAHNEQFF
TRBD2	TRBV7-9	.	TRBJ2-7	TGTGCCAGCAGCTCCGGGGCGGGAGGTTACCACGAGCAGTACTTC	CASSSGAGGYHEQYF
TRBD2	TRBV18	once	TRBJ2-5	TGTGCCAGCTCACCTTGGACTAGCGATCAAGAGACCCAGTACTTC	CASSPWTSDQETQYF
TRBD1	TRBV5-1	.	TRBJ2-2	TGCGCCAGCAGCCTGTCCGGGACAGGCCTTCCCGAGCTGTTTTTT	CASSLSGTGLPELFF
TRBD1	TRBV19	.	TRBJ2-2	TGTGCCAGTAGTTCAGCGGGGACAGGGAGTAGTTCGGGGCTGTTTTTT	CASSSAGTGSSSGLFF
TRBD2	TRBV27	.	TRBJ2-1	TGTGCCAGCAGTTTAGTCGGACTAGCGAACGATGAGCAGTTCTTC	CASSLVGLANDEQFF
TRBD1	TRBV15	few	TRBJ1-4	TGTGCCACCAGCAGAGATCGGGACAGCAGTCTAAGGAATGAAAAGCTGTTTTTT	CATSRDRDSSLRNEKLFF